Shown below are 9 T cell receptor beta chains from a single sample sequenced in a study of blood T cell repertoires in COVID-19. Produced via immunoSEQ multiplex PCR; TCRdb's table is partial and in-frame only. The sample consists of roughly 390,000 clones, around 87% of them appearing once. Sequenced: peripheral blood. The receptors derive from a woman in her 30s with COVID-19, enrolled during active disease.

The CDR3 is CASSLFAEAFF. CDR3 coding DNA: TGTGCCAGCTCACTGTTCGCTGAAGCTTTCTTT. This chain joins TRBV18 and TRBJ1-1; D remains ambiguous. CDR1 is KGHSH and CDR2 is LQKENI in the germline V gene. V was shortened by 4 bases and J by 6 bases, with 6 bases between the two germline ends. This CDR3 contains 11 residues.

The rearrangement uses TRBV7-9 and TRBJ1-3, with D unclear. CDR3 size: 11 residues. Trimming left V 6 bases short and J 8 bases short, with 8 bases between. Germline V gene data show CDR1 as SEHNR and CDR2 as FQNEAQ (reference sequence). DNA for the CDR3: TGTGCCAGCAGTCTAGCGGACACCATATATTTT. Protein product: CASSLADTIYF. Full variable domain (outside the CDR3, taken from reference TRBV7-9 and TRBJ1-3): DTGVSQNPRHKITKRGQNVTFRCDPISEHNRLYWYRQTLGQGPEFLTYFQNEAQLEKSRLLSDRFSAERPKGSFSTLEIQRTEQGDSAMYLCASSLADTIYFGEGSWLTVV.

The chain carries TRBV11-3 and TRBJ2-1, with a possible D match to TRBD2 (5 bases). CDR1 is SGHNT, CDR2 YENEEA, per germline. Trimming took 1 base from V and 6 from J, leaving 10 bases between them. The CDR3 has 14 residues. CDR3 amino acids: CASSLARTSNEQFF. Written as DNA, the CDR3 is TGTGCCAGCAGCTTAGCCCGAACTAGCAATGAGCAGTTCTTC.

The chain combines TRBV4-1 with TRBJ1-1; 7 nucleotides agree with TRBD1. From germline, CDR1 is MGHRA and CDR2 YSYEKL. The CDR3 consists of 15 residues. The J segment lost 2 bases and the V segment lost 0 bases, leaving 3 bases of the junction unmatched. In DNA, the CDR3 is TGCGCCAGCAGCCAAGAAGGGACAGATAACACTGAAGCTTTCTTT. Its protein product is CASSQEGTDNTEAFF.

The V gene is TRBV19, the J gene TRBJ2-2; no firm D call. The CDR3 is made up of 14 amino acids. Germline V lookup: CDR1 LNHDA, CDR2 SQIVND (reference sequence). The germline V and J ends were trimmed by 7 bases and 4 bases, with 13 bases remaining between them. The CDR3 spells CASKMGSSTGELFF. DNA of the CDR3: TGTGCCAGTAAGATGGGCAGCAGCACCGGGGAGCTGTTTTTT. Full variable domain (rest looked up from reference TRBV19 and TRBJ2-2): DGGITQSPKYLFRKEGQNVTLSCEQNLNHDAMYWYRQDPGQGLRLIYYSQIVNDFQKGDIAEGYSVSREKKESFPLTVTSAQKNPTAFYLCASKMGSSTGELFFGEGSRLTVL.

This clone was counted a few times. This chain links TRBV2 with TRBJ2-7; D perhaps matches TRBD2 (6 bases). CDR1 is SNHLY, CDR2 FYNNEI, per germline. Trimming removed 8 bases from V and 3 bases from J, with 11 bases in between. This CDR3 contains 12 residues. The DNA for the CDR3 is TGTGCCAGCGGTTTTAGCGGCTACGAGCAGTACTTC. As protein: CASGFSGYEQYF.

V and J are TRBV7-9 and TRBJ2-7; 12 bases match TRBD2. V lost 5 bases, J lost 2 bases, and 7 bases stayed unmatched. The germline CDR1 and CDR2 sequences are SEHNR and FQNEAQ (reference sequence). The CDR3 sequence is 16 residues long. CDR3 residues: CASSGLAGSAPYEQYF. DNA of the CDR3: TGTGCCAGCAGCGGACTAGCGGGGTCGGCCCCCTACGAGCAGTACTTC.

This chain links TRBV30 with TRBJ2-7, with a possible D match to TRBD2 (5 bases). V gave up 4 bases and J gave up 3 bases, with 13 bases separating them. Germline V gives CDR1 GTSNPN, CDR2 SVGIG (reference sequence). The CDR3 totals 13 residues. CDR3 bases: TGTGCCTGGACCCCCGGGGAGTTCTACGAGCAGTACTTC. This codes for CAWTPGEFYEQYF.

The CDR3 reads CASSQYGENTIYF. For the CDR3, the DNA is TGCGCCAGCAGCCAATACGGGGAAAACACCATATATTTT. The chain links TRBV4-1 to TRBJ1-3; D gene unclear. Germline CDR1 and CDR2: MGHRA and YSYEKL. The CDR3 is 13 amino acids. Deletions cut 2 bases from V and 6 bases from J, with 8 bases between.